A selection of T cell receptor beta chains follows, all from one sample in a study of T-cell memory formation after mild COVID-19. TCRdb re-called the 5' RACE reads through MiXCR, storing one row per CDR3 protein. Among about 13,000 distinct CDR3 sequences listed, about a sixth were seen once. The source material was PBMCs or a T cell subset sorted from them (not recorded which). These receptors all come from a man aged 18 to 30 who had mild COVID-19 (a few samples of this study predate the infection). Cell type and time point are not known. The CDR3 runs from the conserved cysteine through the conserved F or W. A D gene is named only where the DNA matches it firmly. Only part of the rows carry a size: once, few, many, or a class if the clone is expanded.

V	D	size	J	DNA	CDR3
TRBV20-1	.	.	TRBJ2-5	TGCAGTGCTAAACTAGTTGGAGAGACCCAGTACTTC	CSAKLVGETQYF
TRBV12-3/TRBV12-4	.	many	TRBJ2-3	TGTGCCAGCAGTACATGGACTGGCACAGATACGCAGTATTTT	CASSTWTGTDTQYF
TRBV29-1	.	many	TRBJ1-1	TGCAGCGTTGGGGACACTGAAGCTTTCTTT	CSVGDTEAFF
TRBV12-3/TRBV12-4	.	.	TRBJ2-3	TGTGCCAGCAGTTTTAGTAGGGAATACCTCGTAATCACAGATACGCAGTATTTT	CASSFSREYLVITDTQYF
TRBV6-5	TRBD1	many	TRBJ2-6	TGTGCCAGCAGTCTTTACCGGGACAGAATCTTCTCTGGGGCCAACGTCCTGACTTTC	CASSLYRDRIFSGANVLTF
TRBV7-2	.	few	TRBJ1-2	TGTGCCAGCAGCCCTATCCCGGGTTATGGCTACACCTTC	CASSPIPGYGYTF
TRBV7-8	TRBD1	many	TRBJ2-7	TGTGCCAGCAGCGTCGGACAGGGTGCCTACGAGCAGTACTTC	CASSVGQGAYEQYF
TRBV5-1	TRBD1	few	TRBJ2-3	TGCGCCAGCAGCTTGGTAAGGGGGCATCCAGATACGCAGTATTTT	CASSLVRGHPDTQYF
TRBV11-3	TRBD1	.	TRBJ2-2	TGTGCCAGCAGCCTTACAGGGGGAAGATGGGACACCGGGGAGCTGTTTTTT	CASSLTGGRWDTGELFF
TRBV27	.	few	TRBJ1-5	TGTGCCAGCGGACAGTATAGCAATCAGCCCCAGCATTTT	CASGQYSNQPQHF
TRBV6-2/TRBV6-3	TRBD2	.	TRBJ2-4	TGTGCCAGCAGTTACTCACTGCGGGGGGCCAAACCAGCCAAAAACATTCAGTACTTC	CASSYSLRGAKPAKNIQYF
TRBV12-3/TRBV12-4	.	many	TRBJ2-3	TGTGCCAGCACCCTGGCCAGCCTCACAGATACGCAGTATTTT	CASTLASLTDTQYF
TRBV2	.	few	TRBJ1-1	TGTGCCAGCAGTGCCTTTTCGACAGAAAAGAACACTGAAGCTTTCTTT	CASSAFSTEKNTEAFF
TRBV5-6	.	many	TRBJ2-5	TGTGCCAGCAGCCCTCGTATAGTTGTCTTCCAAGAGACCCAGTACTTC	CASSPRIVVFQETQYF
TRBV7-3	.	many	TRBJ2-2	TGTGCCAGCAGCTTAGTGGGGACGGCGATTAGCACCGGGGAGCTGTTTTTT	CASSLVGTAISTGELFF
TRBV7-9	.	.	TRBJ2-2	TGTGCCAGCAGCGTAGGACAGACGACGCCCAACACCGGGGAGCTGTTTTTT	CASSVGQTTPNTGELFF
TRBV7-9	.	few	TRBJ1-2	TGTGCCAGCAGCTTAGCGAACTATTACACCCCTTATGGCTACACCTTC	CASSLANYYTPYGYTF
TRBV9	.	few	TRBJ2-2	TGTGCCAGCAGCGCCGACTCCTGGGCCGGGGAGCTGTTTTTT	CASSADSWAGELFF
TRBV12-3/TRBV12-4	TRBD2	many	TRBJ2-1	TGTGCCAGCAGTTTCCTTGTAGCGGGGGGATACAATGAGCAGTTCTTC	CASSFLVAGGYNEQFF
TRBV5-1	TRBD2	many	TRBJ2-2	TGCGCCAGCACCCCGACTAGCGGGGAGAACACCGGGGAGCTGTTTTTT	CASTPTSGENTGELFF
TRBV7-6	.	.	TRBJ1-1	TGTGCCAGCAGCCCCGGCGGTAGAGAAGCTTTCTTT	CASSPGGREAFF
TRBV6-1	.	few	TRBJ2-5	TGTGCCAGCAGTGCTAGGGGGGGGGAGACCCAGTACTTC	CASSARGGETQYF
TRBV7-9	.	many	TRBJ2-3	TGTGCCAGCAGCTACCCCAGGACTAGCACAGATACGCAGTATTTT	CASSYPRTSTDTQYF
TRBV30	.	.	TRBJ1-1	TGTGCCTGGAGTGGGAGGTCGGCTATTTGGGAGAACACTGAAGCTTTCTTT	CAWSGRSAIWENTEAFF
TRBV7-6	TRBD1	few	TRBJ1-1	TGTGCCAGCAGCTTGGGGAGGCAGGGGGGGAACACTGAAGCTTTCTTT	CASSLGRQGGNTEAFF
TRBV20-1	.	many	TRBJ2-2	TGCAGTGCTCCCGGAGGACAGCTGAACACCGGGGAGCTGTTTTTT	CSAPGGQLNTGELFF
TRBV7-7	TRBD1	many	TRBJ2-2	TGTGCCAGCACCCCCGGACAGGGAAACACCGGGGAGCTGTTTTTT	CASTPGQGNTGELFF
TRBV5-1	TRBD2	many	TRBJ2-3	TGCGCCAGCAGCTCGGGGGAGGGTGCGCAGTATTTT	CASSSGEGAQYF
TRBV14	TRBD1	.	TRBJ1-2	TGTGCCAGATACACTATGACAGGGCAGAAGGGTATGACTAACTATGGCTACACCTTC	CARYTMTGQKGMTNYGYTF
TRBV6-5	TRBD1	many	TRBJ1-1	TGTGCCAGCAGTACCACAGGGGTCACTGAAGCTTTCTTT	CASSTTGVTEAFF
TRBV7-9	TRBD1	many	TRBJ1-1	TGTGCCAGCAGGGGGGACAGGGGATTGAACACTGAAGCTTTCTTT	CASRGDRGLNTEAFF
TRBV7-3	TRBD1	.	TRBJ1-1	TGTGCCAGCAGCCTTACAGGGGTTTCTGAAGCTTTCTTT	CASSLTGVSEAFF
TRBV27	.	.	TRBJ2-3	TGTGCCAGCAGTTTAAGACATGGAATCCTGATTTATACGCAGTATTTT	CASSLRHGILIYTQYF
TRBV5-1	.	many	TRBJ1-3	TGCGCCAGCAGCCCCAACCGGGGGTTCTCTGGAAACACCATATATTTT	CASSPNRGFSGNTIYF
TRBV5-1	.	.	TRBJ1-1	TGCGCCAGCAGCTTGTTAGGGGACACTGAAGCTTTCTTT	CASSLLGDTEAFF
TRBV2	TRBD1	.	TRBJ1-1	TGTGCCAGCAGTGAAGCATTATGGACAGGGATGAACACTGAAGCTTTCTTT	CASSEALWTGMNTEAFF
TRBV6-2/TRBV6-3	TRBD1	many	TRBJ2-5	TGTGCCAGCAGGCGGGACAGGGAGAAAGAGACCCAGTACTTC	CASRRDREKETQYF
TRBV20-1	TRBD1	few	TRBJ1-2	TGCAGTGCTAGCTTGGACAGGGTCCCGGATGGCTACACCTTC	CSASLDRVPDGYTF
TRBV4-3	.	many	TRBJ1-2	TGCGCCAGCAGCCAAGATCTGGAAGGCGACTATGGCTACACCTTC	CASSQDLEGDYGYTF
TRBV7-2	.	.	TRBJ1-3	TGTGCCAGCAGCCGGACAGTCTCTGGAAACACCATATATTTT	CASSRTVSGNTIYF
TRBV5-1	TRBD2	few	TRBJ2-5	TGCGCCAGCCATTCCCGGTGGAGTTTCGTTAGCGGGGCTTCGAAAGAGACCCAGTACTTC	CASHSRWSFVSGASKETQYF
TRBV4-2	TRBD1	many	TRBJ2-6	TGTGCCAGCAGCCCGACAGGGACAGGGGCCAACGTCCTGACTTTC	CASSPTGTGANVLTF
TRBV6-6	.	.	TRBJ1-4	TGTGCCAGCAGTGCCCTGTGGGGAGGGGGAGAAAAACTGTTTTTT	CASSALWGGGEKLFF
TRBV7-3	TRBD1	few	TRBJ1-2	TGTGCCAGCAGCCAGGACAGGGGGCAAGGAGGCTACACCTTC	CASSQDRGQGGYTF
TRBV2	TRBD1	many	TRBJ2-6	TGTGCCGTCTTTGGGACAGGGCTTTATGGGGCCAACGTCCTGACTTTC	CAVFGTGLYGANVLTF
TRBV6-4	.	many	TRBJ2-3	TGTGCCAGCAGTGACGGGGGGGCGACAGATACGCAGTATTTT	CASSDGGATDTQYF
TRBV7-6	.	.	TRBJ2-3	TGTGCCAGCAGCGCAGGGGGAGGGAGCACAGATACGCAGTATTTT	CASSAGGGSTDTQYF
TRBV12-3/TRBV12-4	.	.	TRBJ2-1	TGTGCCAGCAGTCCCCCCAGGGCTAGCCCTAACAATGAGCAGTTCTTC	CASSPPRASPNNEQFF
TRBV7-2	TRBD2	.	TRBJ2-7	TGTGCCAGCAGCCACGAGACTAGCGGGAGGGATTACGAGCAGTACTTC	CASSHETSGRDYEQYF
TRBV6-5	.	few	TRBJ1-2	TGTGCCACTTCAGGTGGCGGTGGCTACACCTTC	CATSGGGGYTF
TRBV6-2/TRBV6-3	TRBD1	many	TRBJ1-5	TGTGCCAGCAGTCCCACCCGGGACAGCCACAATCAGCCCCAGCATTTT	CASSPTRDSHNQPQHF
TRBV6-5	.	few	TRBJ1-1	TGTGCCAGCAGTTACCTACAGGGCTTGATCACTGAAGCTTTCTTT	CASSYLQGLITEAFF
TRBV7-9	TRBD1	few	TRBJ2-2	TGTGCCAGCAGCTTACAGAACAGGGGGCCGGCCGGGGAGCTGTTTTTT	CASSLQNRGPAGELFF
TRBV27	.	few	TRBJ2-6	TGTGCCAGCAGTTTATTTTTCCGGCCAGGGCGGGTACCTGGGGCCAACGTCCTGACTTTC	CASSLFFRPGRVPGANVLTF
TRBV5-5	.	few	TRBJ1-2	TGTGCCAGCAGCGCAACAGGGATCCCAACCTATGGCTACACCTTC	CASSATGIPTYGYTF
TRBV6-5	.	few	TRBJ1-3	TGTGCCAGCAGGGGCCCGGCGGGAAACACCATATATTTT	CASRGPAGNTIYF
TRBV7-2	.	many	TRBJ2-2	TGTGCCAGCAGCTCGCCGACCCTGGGGCCCGGGGAGCTGTTTTTT	CASSSPTLGPGELFF
TRBV4-3	TRBD1	.	TRBJ2-7	TGCGCCAGCAGCCGAGCTTACCGGGACAGCTCCTACGAGCAGTACTTC	CASSRAYRDSSYEQYF
TRBV7-9	TRBD2	medium-sized	TRBJ2-4	TGTGCCAGCAGCTTAGTGCAGCGGGGAAAAAACATTCAGTACTTC	CASSLVQRGKNIQYF